The T cell receptor (beta chain) under discussion was sequenced for a study of T cells in Graves' hyperthyroidism and ophthalmopathy. Authors of the study amplified TCR beta CDR3 regions from RNA transcripts. First-round RT-PCR of the TCR CDR3 relied on the HTBI primer set. TCRdb processed the multiplex PCR reads anew with MiXCR; each CDR3 protein has one entry. Of 500,000 to 600,000 distinct CDR3 sequences listed, about 45% are singletons. This CDR3 is 14 amino acids long. The V gene's germline CDR1 is SGDLS and CDR2 YYNGEE. General study findings and limits: Median prediction lead before ophthalmopathy onset was around 6.9 months with the model. Ophthalmopathy was told apart from stable hyperthyroidism by a 13 V-J model.

Comments on this clonotype: Its antigen is not known. One junction end does not reproduce the germline sequence, and a read error may be involved.

The chain uses TRBV9 and TRBJ2-1; 7 bases align to TRBD1. Sequenced: peripheral blood or thyroid tissue (not recorded which). This receptor was obtained from an adult woman with Graves' disease, either hyperthyroidism or ophthalmopathy (not recorded which). The CDR3 DNA reads TGTGCCGGCAGCGTAGGACAGGTATACAATGAGCAGTTCTTC. Its translation is CAGSVGQVYNEQFF. The full variable domain, with the rest looked up from reference TRBV9 and TRBJ2-1, is DSGVTQTPKHLITATGQRVTLRCSPRSGDLSVYWYQQSLDQGLQFLIQYYNGEERAKGNILERFSAQQFPDLHSELNLSSLELGDSALYFCAGSVGQVYNEQFFGPGTRLTVL.